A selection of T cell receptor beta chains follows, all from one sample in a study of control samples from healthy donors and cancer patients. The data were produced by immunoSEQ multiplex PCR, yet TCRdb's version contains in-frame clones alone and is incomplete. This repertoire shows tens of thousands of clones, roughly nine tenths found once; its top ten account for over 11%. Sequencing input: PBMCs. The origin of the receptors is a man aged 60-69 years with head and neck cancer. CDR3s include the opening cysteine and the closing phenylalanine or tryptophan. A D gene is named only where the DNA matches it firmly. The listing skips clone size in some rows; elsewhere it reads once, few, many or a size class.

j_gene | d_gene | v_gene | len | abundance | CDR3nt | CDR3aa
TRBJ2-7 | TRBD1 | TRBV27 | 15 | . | TGTGCCAGCAGTTCCCTAGGGACAGGTACCTACGAGCAGTACTTC | CASSSLGTGTYEQYF
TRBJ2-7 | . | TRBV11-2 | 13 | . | TGTGCCAGCAGCCCCCAGAGGGGGTACGAGCAGTACTTC | CASSPQRGYEQYF
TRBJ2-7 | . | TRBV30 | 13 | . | TGTGCCTGGATGGGCGAACGACGGTTCGAGCAGTACTTC | CAWMGERRFEQYF
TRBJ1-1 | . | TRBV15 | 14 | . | TGTGCCACCAGCAGGCTAATGACGAACACTGAAGCTTTCTTT | CATSRLMTNTEAFF
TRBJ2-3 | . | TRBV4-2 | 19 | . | TGTGCCAGCAGCCGGCATGGACGGGCACGAGACACTGGGACAGATACGCAGTATTTT | CASSRHGRARDTGTDTQYF
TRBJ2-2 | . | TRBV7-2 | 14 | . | TGTGCCAGCAGCCCGAGTTTTAACACCGGGGAGCTGTTTTTT | CASSPSFNTGELFF
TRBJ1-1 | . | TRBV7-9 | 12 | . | TGTGCCAGCAGCTTAATTGCCACTGAAGCTTTCTTT | CASSLIATEAFF
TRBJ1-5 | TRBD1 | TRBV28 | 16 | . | TGTGCCAGCAGTCCAGCCTCAGGGACAGGGAATCAGCCCCAGCATTTT | CASSPASGTGNQPQHF
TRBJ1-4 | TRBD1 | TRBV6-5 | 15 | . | TGTGCCAGTTCATGGACAGGGGGTACTAATGAAAAACTGTTTTTT | CASSWTGGTNEKLFF
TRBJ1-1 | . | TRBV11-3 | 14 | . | TGTGCCAGCAGCCTAGATGGGGCGAACACTGAAGCTTTCTTT | CASSLDGANTEAFF
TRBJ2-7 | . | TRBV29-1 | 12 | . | TGCAGCGTTGAAGGCCCTCCAGACGAGCAGTACTTC | CSVEGPPDEQYF
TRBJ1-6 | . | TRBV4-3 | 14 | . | TGCGCCAGCAGCCAAGATCGCGCGGCTTCACCCCTCCACTTT | CASSQDRAASPLHF
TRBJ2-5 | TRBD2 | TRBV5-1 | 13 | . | TGCGCCAGCAATTACCGGGGAGGGGAGACCCAGTACTTC | CASNYRGGETQYF
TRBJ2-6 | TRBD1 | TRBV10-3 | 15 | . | TGTGCCATTGCCGGGACAGGGGCTGGGGCCAACGTCCTGACTTTC | CAIAGTGAGANVLTF
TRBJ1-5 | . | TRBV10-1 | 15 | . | TGCGCCAGCAGTAGACATAATGATAGGGTTCAGCCCCAGCATTTT | CASSRHNDRVQPQHF
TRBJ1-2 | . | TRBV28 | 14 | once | TGTGCCAGCAGTAGGAATTCGGTTAGGGGTGGCTACACCTTC | CASSRNSVRGGYTF
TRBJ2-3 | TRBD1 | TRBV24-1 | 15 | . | TGTGCCACCAGTGACCGCGACAGGGTCACAGATACGCAGTATTTT | CATSDRDRVTDTQYF
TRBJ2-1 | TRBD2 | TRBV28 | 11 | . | TGTGCCAGCAGTTTTAGCGGGGGGCAGTTCTTC | CASSFSGGQFF
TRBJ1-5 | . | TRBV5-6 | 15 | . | TGTGCCAGCAGCCTCGGACAGAATAGCAATCAGCCCCAGCATTTT | CASSLGQNSNQPQHF
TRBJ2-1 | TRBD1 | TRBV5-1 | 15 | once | TGCGCCAGCAGCTTGCCGGGACAGGTCTACAATGAGCAGTTCTTC | CASSLPGQVYNEQFF
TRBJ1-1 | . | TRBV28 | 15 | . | TGTGCCAGCAGTACTCAGCCCCTTGTGGGGTCTGAAGCTTTCTTT | CASSTQPLVGSEAFF
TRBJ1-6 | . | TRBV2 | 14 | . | TGTGCCAGCAGTGCGTTGGGTAACAATTCACCCCTCCACTTT | CASSALGNNSPLHF
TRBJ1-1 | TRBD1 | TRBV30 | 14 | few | TGTGCCTGGGACAGACAGGGAGTCGGCACTGAAGCTTTCTTT | CAWDRQGVGTEAFF
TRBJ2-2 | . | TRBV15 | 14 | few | TGTGCCACCAGCAGACAACTAAACACCGGGGAGCTGTTTTTT | CATSRQLNTGELFF
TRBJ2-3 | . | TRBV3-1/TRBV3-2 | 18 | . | TGTGCCAGCAGCCAACGGGACTCAAAAGAAGGGGGCCCAGATACGCAGTATTTT | CASSQRDSKEGGPDTQYF
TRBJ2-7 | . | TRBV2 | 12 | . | TGTGCCAGCAGTGAGGACAGGGAGGGGCAGTACTTC | CASSEDREGQYF
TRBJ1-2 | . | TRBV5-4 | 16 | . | TGTGCCAGCAGCCCACCCGGACAGTCTGCGCTGAGAGGCTACACCTTC | CASSPPGQSALRGYTF